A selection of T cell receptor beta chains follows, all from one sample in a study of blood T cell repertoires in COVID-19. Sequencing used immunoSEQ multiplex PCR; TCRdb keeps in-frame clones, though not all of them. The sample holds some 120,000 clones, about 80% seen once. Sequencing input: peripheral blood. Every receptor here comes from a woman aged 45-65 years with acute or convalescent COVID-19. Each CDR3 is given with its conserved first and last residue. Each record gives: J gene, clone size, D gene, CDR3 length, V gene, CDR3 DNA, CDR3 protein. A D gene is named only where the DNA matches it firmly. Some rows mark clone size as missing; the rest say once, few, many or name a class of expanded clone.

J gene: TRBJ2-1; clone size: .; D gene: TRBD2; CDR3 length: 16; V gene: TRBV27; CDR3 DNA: TGTGCCAGCAGTTTACGACCGGGACTAGTGGGTCCTGAGCAGTTCTTC; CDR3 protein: CASSLRPGLVGPEQFF
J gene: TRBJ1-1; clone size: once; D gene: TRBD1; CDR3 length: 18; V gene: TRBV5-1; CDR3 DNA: TGCGCCAGCAGAATGACCGGCGTGGTCAGGGGGCGGAACACTGAAGCTTTCTTT; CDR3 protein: CASRMTGVVRGRNTEAFF
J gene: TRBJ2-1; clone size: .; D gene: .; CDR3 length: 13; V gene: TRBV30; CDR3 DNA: TGTGCCTGGAGGGGGGGATCCTACAATGAGCAGTTCTTC; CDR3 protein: CAWRGGSYNEQFF
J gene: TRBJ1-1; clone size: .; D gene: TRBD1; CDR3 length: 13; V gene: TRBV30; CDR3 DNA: TGTGCCTGGAGTGTGGACAGGGCTGGGTTAGCTTTCTTT; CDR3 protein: CAWSVDRAGLAFF
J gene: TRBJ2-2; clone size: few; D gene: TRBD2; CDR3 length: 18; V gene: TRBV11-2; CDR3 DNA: TGTGCCAGCAGCATACTAGCGGGGGGGTCCGCGAACACCGGGGAGCTGTTTTTT; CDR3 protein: CASSILAGGSANTGELFF
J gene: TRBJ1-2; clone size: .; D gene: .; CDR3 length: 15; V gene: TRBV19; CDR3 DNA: TGTGCCAGTAGCGCGACAGCTACTACTAACTATGGCTACACCTTC; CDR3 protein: CASSATATTNYGYTF
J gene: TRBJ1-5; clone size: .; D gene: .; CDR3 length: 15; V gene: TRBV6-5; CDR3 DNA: TGTGCCAGCAATCAGGGTTCTTATAGCAATCAGCCCCAGCATTTT; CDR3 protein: CASNQGSYSNQPQHF
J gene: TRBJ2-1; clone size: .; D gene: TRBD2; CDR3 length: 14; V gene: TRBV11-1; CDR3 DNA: TGTGCCAGCACGGGGACTAGGATTAACAATGAGCAGTTCTTC; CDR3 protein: CASTGTRINNEQFF
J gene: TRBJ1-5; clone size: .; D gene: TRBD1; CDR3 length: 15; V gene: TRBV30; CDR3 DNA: TGTGCCTGGAGTGTACATACAGGGGTCAATCAGCCCCAGCATTTT; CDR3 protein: CAWSVHTGVNQPQHF
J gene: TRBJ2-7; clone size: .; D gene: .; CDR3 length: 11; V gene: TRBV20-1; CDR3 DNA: TGCAGTGCTAGTGGGCCATACGAGCAGTACTTC; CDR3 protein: CSASGPYEQYF
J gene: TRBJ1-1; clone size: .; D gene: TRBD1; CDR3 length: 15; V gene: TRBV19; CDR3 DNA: TGTGCCAGTAGTATTGGAGGGGGCGCTACCACTGAAGCTTTCTTT; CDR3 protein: CASSIGGGATTEAFF
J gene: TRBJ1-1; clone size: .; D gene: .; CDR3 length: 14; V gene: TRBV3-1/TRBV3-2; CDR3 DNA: TGTGCCAGCAGTCAGATCCAGGGCACCACTGAAGCTTTCTTT; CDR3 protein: CASSQIQGTTEAFF
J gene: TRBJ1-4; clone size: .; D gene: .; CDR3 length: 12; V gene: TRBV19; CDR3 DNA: TGTGCCGCGGAGGACGGGTCTGAAAAACTGTTTTTT; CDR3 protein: CAAEDGSEKLFF
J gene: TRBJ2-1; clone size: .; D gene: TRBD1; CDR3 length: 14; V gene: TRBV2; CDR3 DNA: TGTGCCAGCAGCCTAGACAGGGGCGACAATGAGCAGTTCTTC; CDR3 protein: CASSLDRGDNEQFF
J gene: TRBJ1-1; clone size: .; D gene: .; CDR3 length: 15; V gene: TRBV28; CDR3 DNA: TGTGCCAGCAGTTCATCAGGGGCGACGAACACTGAAGCTTTCTTT; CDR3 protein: CASSSSGATNTEAFF
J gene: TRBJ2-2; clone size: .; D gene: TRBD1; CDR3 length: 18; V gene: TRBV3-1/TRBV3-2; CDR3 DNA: TGTGCCAGCAGCCAAGAAGTTTGGGGACAGGGGCGCATCGGGGAGCTGTTTTTT; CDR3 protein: CASSQEVWGQGRIGELFF
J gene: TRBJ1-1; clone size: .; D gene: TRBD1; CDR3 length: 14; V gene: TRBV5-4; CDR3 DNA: TGTGCCAGCAGTTCCGGGACAGGGGAAAGGTTGGCTTTCTTT; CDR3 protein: CASSSGTGERLAFF
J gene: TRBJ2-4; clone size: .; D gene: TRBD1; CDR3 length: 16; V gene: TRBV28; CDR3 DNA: TGTGCCAGCAGAGTTTATAACGACAGGGTTAATGACATTCAGTACTTC; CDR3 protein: CASRVYNDRVNDIQYF
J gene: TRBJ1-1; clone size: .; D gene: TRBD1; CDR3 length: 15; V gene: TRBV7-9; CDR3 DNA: TGTGCCAGCAGCTTGGGGGACAGAGCGAACACTGAAGCTTTCTTT; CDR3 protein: CASSLGDRANTEAFF
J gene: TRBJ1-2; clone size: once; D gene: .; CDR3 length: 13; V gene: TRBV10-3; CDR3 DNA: TGTGCCATCAGTGAGTCTGGCAACTATGGCTACACCTTC; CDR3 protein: CAISESGNYGYTF
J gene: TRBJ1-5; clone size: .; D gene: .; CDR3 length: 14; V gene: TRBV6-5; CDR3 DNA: TGTGCCAGCAGTTACTCGAGAGGAGATCAGCCCCAGCATTTT; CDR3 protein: CASSYSRGDQPQHF
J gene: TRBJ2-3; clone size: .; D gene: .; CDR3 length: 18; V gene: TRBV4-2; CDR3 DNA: TGTGCCAGCAGCCAAGCTAGGTTCTCTGCGTGGGGCACAGATACGCAGTATTTT; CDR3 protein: CASSQARFSAWGTDTQYF
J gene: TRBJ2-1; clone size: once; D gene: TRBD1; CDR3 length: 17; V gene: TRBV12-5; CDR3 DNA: TGTGCTAGTGGCCCCCCCAGGGGACAGGGGAAGTACAATGAGCAGTTCTTC; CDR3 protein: CASGPPRGQGKYNEQFF
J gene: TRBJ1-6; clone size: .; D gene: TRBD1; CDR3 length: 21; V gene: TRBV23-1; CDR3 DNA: TGCGCCAGCAGTCAATGGGGACTGGGCAGGGGGTACAGAACCTATAATTCACCCCTCCACTTT; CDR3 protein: CASSQWGLGRGYRTYNSPLHF
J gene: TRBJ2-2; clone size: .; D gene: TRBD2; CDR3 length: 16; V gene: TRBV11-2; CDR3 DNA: TGTGCCAGCAGCCCGGGGGCGGGGGGGCTCACCGGGGAGCTGTTTTTT; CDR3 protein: CASSPGAGGLTGELFF
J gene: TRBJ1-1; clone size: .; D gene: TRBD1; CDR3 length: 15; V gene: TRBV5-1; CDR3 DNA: TGCGCCAGCCGACCCAGGGACAGACCGAACACTGAAGCTTTCTTT; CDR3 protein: CASRPRDRPNTEAFF
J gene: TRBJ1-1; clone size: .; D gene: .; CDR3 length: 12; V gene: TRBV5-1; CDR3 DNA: TGCGCCAGCAGCCACAATTACACTGAAGCTTTCTTT; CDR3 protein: CASSHNYTEAFF
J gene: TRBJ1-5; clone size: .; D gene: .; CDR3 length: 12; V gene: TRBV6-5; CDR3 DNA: TGTGCCAGCTCCAGGCCAAATCAGCCCCAGCATTTT; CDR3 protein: CASSRPNQPQHF
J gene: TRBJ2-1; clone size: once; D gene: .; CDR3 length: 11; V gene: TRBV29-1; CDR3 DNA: TGCAGCGTTGGGGGGGTGAATGAGCAGTTCTTC; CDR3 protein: CSVGGVNEQFF
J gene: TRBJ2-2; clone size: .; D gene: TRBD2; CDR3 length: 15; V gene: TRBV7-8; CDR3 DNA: TGTGCCAGCAGCTTAGACCGCCGGACTAGCGGGGAGCTGTTTTTT; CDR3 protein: CASSLDRRTSGELFF
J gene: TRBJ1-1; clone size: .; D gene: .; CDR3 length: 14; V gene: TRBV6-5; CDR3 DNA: TGTGCCAGCAGTCCGAACCGGGTCTCCACTGAAGCTTTCTTT; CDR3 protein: CASSPNRVSTEAFF
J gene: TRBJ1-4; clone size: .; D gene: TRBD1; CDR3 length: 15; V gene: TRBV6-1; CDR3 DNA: TGTGCCAGCAGTGAATACAGGGGCCTTAATGAAAAACTGTTTTTT; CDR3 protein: CASSEYRGLNEKLFF
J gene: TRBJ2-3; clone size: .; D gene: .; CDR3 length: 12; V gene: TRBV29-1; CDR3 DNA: TGCAGCGTTGACCAGGGGACAGATACGCAGTATTTT; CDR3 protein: CSVDQGTDTQYF
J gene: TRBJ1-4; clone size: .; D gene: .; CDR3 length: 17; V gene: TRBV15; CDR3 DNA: TGTGCCACCAGCAGAGATTTGGCTCTGGGCAGGGATGAAAAACTGTTTTTT; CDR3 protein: CATSRDLALGRDEKLFF
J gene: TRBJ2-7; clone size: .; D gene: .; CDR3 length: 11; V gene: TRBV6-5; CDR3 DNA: TGTGCCAGCAGTCGGACTCGCATTTGGTACTTC; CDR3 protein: CASSRTRIWYF
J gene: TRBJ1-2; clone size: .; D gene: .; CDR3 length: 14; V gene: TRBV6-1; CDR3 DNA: TGTGCCAGCAGTGAAGCCGCGGGAGGGGTTGGCTACACCTTC; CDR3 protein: CASSEAAGGVGYTF
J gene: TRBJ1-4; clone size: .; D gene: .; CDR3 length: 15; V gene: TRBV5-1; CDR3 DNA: TGCGCCAGCAGCTTGGATCCAGGGTATCATGAAAAACTGTTTTTT; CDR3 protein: CASSLDPGYHEKLFF
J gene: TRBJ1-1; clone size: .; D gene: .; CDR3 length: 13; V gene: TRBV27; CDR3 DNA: TGTGCCAGCAGTTTACAGGTGAACACTGAAGCTTTCTTT; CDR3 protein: CASSLQVNTEAFF